These 32 T cell receptor beta chains came from one sample sequenced in a study of blood T cell repertoires in COVID-19. Profiling relied on immunoSEQ multiplex PCR, and the TCRdb table lists in-frame clones only, not all of them. The sample holds roughly 250,000 clones; more than 75% are singletons and the top ten take 3% to 4%. Sequencing was done on a sample of PBMCs or T cells enriched from blood (not recorded which). These receptors were collected from a woman between 40 and 50 years old with acute COVID-19.

This clone was picked up one time. The V call is TRBV5-4, the J call TRBJ1-2; a weak D match, TRBD1 (6 bases). Germline values: CDR1 SGHNT, CDR2 YYREEE (reference sequence). The CDR3 runs 17 residues. V was pared by 1 base and J by 5 bases, with 21 bases between. This CDR3 reads CASSLRQALVIEYGYTF. The CDR3 DNA reads as TGTGCCAGCAGCTTGAGACAGGCACTAGTAATTGAATATGGCTACACCTTC.

This clone was counted a few times. This chain joins TRBV27 and TRBJ2-7; 8 bases align to TRBD1. Germline V gene sequence: CDR1 MNHEY, CDR2 SMNVEV (reference sequence). The V segment lost 2 bases and the J segment 0 bases; nucleotides outside the gene matches: 0. The CDR3 runs 14 residues. CDR3 DNA sequence: TGTGCCAGCAGTTTAACAGGGGGCTCCTACGAGCAGTACTTC. This sequence encodes CASSLTGGSYEQYF.

V usage is TRBV19 and J usage is TRBJ1-4; 7 nucleotides line up with TRBD1. CDR1 LNHDA and CDR2 SQIVND come from the germline V gene (reference sequence). The CDR3 has 13 residues. The V gene end was trimmed by 5 bases and the J gene end by 7 bases; junction bases not matched to a gene: 4. CDR3 DNA: TGTGCCAGTAGTTTCAACAGGGGTGAAAAACTGTTTTTT. Residues: CASSFNRGEKLFF.

This sequence joins TRBV25-1 and TRBJ2-7, with D perhaps matching TRBD2 (5 bases). The germline CDR1 and CDR2 sequences are MGHDK and SYGVNS. Trimming shortened V by 1 base and J by 2 bases, and 9 bases separated the two germline ends. This CDR3 is built from 14 residues. CDR3 nucleotide sequence: TGTGCCAGCAGTGAATTCGGGGATACCTACGAGCAGTACTTC. Its protein is CASSEFGDTYEQYF.

The chain uses TRBV5-1 and TRBJ1-6; weak D call: TRBD1 (5 bases). The CDR3 sequence is 13 residues long. CDR1 and CDR2 (germline): SGHRS, YFSETQ. Between the trimmed V and J ends, which lost 1 base and 10 bases, there was a span of 9 bases. CDR3 sequence: CASSLTGDSPLHF. CDR3 DNA: TGCGCCAGCAGCTTGACGGGGGACTCACCCCTCCACTTT. The full variable domain, in which reference TRBV5-1 and TRBJ1-6 provide the parts outside the CDR3, is KAGVTQTPRYLIKTRGQQVTLSCSPISGHRSVSWYQQTPGQGLQFLFEYFSETQRNKGNFPGRFSGRQFSNSRSEMNVSTLELGDSALYLCASSLTGDSPLHFGNGTRLTVT.

The rearrangement uses TRBV7-8 and TRBJ1-5; TRBD1 matches 8 bases. V lost 3 bases, J lost 0 bases, and 7 bases stayed unmatched. CDR1 is SGHVS and CDR2 is FQNEAQ in the germline V gene. This CDR3 contains 17 residues. Here the CDR3 reads CASSFRGQDHSNQPQHF. DNA of the CDR3: TGTGCCAGCAGCTTTAGGGGACAGGATCATAGCAATCAGCCCCAGCATTTT.

This chain connects TRBV6-5 to TRBJ2-7; 9 bases agree with TRBD2. V shed 7 bases and J 1 base; nucleotides not matched to a gene: 5. The CDR3 covers 14 residues. CDR1 and CDR2 from the germline V gene are MNHEY and SVGAGI. The CDR3 sequence is CASNPTSGSYEQYF. Here the CDR3 DNA reads TGTGCCAGCAATCCGACTAGCGGTTCCTACGAGCAGTACTTC.

The sample holds one count of this clone. The chain has TRBV7-3 and TRBJ2-3, with 8 bases fitting TRBD1. This CDR3 comprises 14 residues. After removal of 5 bases from V and 5 bases from J, the junction contained 6 bases not matched to a gene. Germline CDR1 is SGHTA and CDR2 is FQGTGA. The CDR3 loop is CASSPDRGKDTQYF. For the CDR3, the DNA is TGTGCCAGCAGCCCCGACAGGGGTAAAGATACGCAGTATTTT.

This chain joins TRBV4-1 and TRBJ1-2, with D perhaps TRBD1 (5 bases). The CDR3 has 16 amino acids. Trimming removed 3 bases from V and 0 bases from J, with 14 bases in between. CDR1 and CDR2 (germline): MGHRA, YSYEKL. CDR3 in DNA: TGCGCCAGCAGCCAGGAACAGCAGGGTGCTAACTATGGCTACACCTTC. Translating it yields CASSQEQQGANYGYTF.

This clone was recorded once. This chain joins TRBV19 and TRBJ1-5; unclear D gene. Looked up from germline, CDR1 is LNHDA and CDR2 is SQIVND (reference sequence). The CDR3 has 14 amino acids. Trimming removed 5 bases at V and 6 bases at J, with 14 bases between. For the CDR3, the DNA is TGTGCCAGTAGTCCCCCGGGTGAGCTTCAGCCCCAGCATTTT. It yields the protein CASSPPGELQPQHF.

This clone was detected only once. The chain combines TRBV14 with TRBJ1-6, with D unresolved. Germline CDR1 and CDR2: SGHDN and FVKESK. The V end lost 4 bases, the J end lost 7 bases, and 14 bases lay between the germline ends. The length of the CDR3 is 15 residues. The CDR3 nucleotides read TGTGCCAGCAGCCTCCCAGGCGGGAGGAATTCACCCCTCCACTTT. This codes for CASSLPGGRNSPLHF. Variable domain in full (rest from reference TRBV14 and TRBJ1-6): EAGVTQFPSHSVIEKGQTVTLRCDPISGHDNLYWYRRVMGKEIKFLLHFVKESKQDESGMPNNRFLAERTGGTYSTLKVQPAELEDSGVYFCASSLPGGRNSPLHFGNGTRLTVT.

The chain employs TRBV24-1 and TRBJ1-6, with TRBD1 identical over 8 bases. V shed 3 bases, J shed 10 bases, and the junction held 7 bases outside the gene matches. Germline V gene lookup returns CDR1 KGHDR and CDR2 SFDVKD. This CDR3 contains 15 residues. For the CDR3, the DNA is TGTGCCACCAGTGATCCGGGACAGGTAGGATCACCCCTCCACTTT. It codes for CATSDPGQVGSPLHF.

This clone has more than one count but fewer than ten. The J gene is TRBJ2-5, the V gene TRBV5-1; possibly TRBD1 for D (6 bases). CDR3 length: 12 residues. Germline V gene data show CDR1 as SGHRS and CDR2 as YFSETQ. V lost 4 bases and J lost 5, with 9 bases in between. CDR3 coding DNA: TGCGCCAGCAGCACAGGGTCGGAGACCCAGTACTTC. Translation gives CASSTGSETQYF.

This rearrangement joins TRBV19 to TRBJ2-5; possible D gene TRBD1, 6 bases. Germline V gene sequence: CDR1 LNHDA, CDR2 SQIVND (reference sequence). This CDR3 comprises 14 residues. Trimming took 6 bases from V and 4 from J, leaving 15 bases between them. CDR3 protein: CASSTTGTGETQYF. In DNA form, the CDR3 reads TGTGCCAGTAGCACCACAGGGACGGGAGAGACCCAGTACTTC.

The CDR3 protein is CASSEGSGGYNEQFF. DNA of the CDR3: TGTGCCAGCAGTGAGGGCTCTGGCGGGTACAATGAGCAGTTCTTC. The chain carries TRBV2 and TRBJ2-1; tentatively, D is TRBD2 (5 bases). The CDR3 is made up of 15 amino acids. V was trimmed by 3 bases and J by 4 bases, leaving 13 bases between them. The germline V gene encodes CDR1 SNHLY and CDR2 FYNNEI.

This clone was seen once. The genes are TRBV5-5 and TRBJ2-6, with a possible D match to TRBD2 (5 bases). The CDR3 runs 17 residues. V was shortened by 7 bases and J by 4 bases, with 21 bases between the two germline ends. Germline-derived CDR1 and CDR2 are SGHKS and YYEKEE (reference sequence). The CDR3 region is CASRPGLPLGGANVLTF. The CDR3 region has the DNA TGTGCCAGCCGGCCAGGACTCCCTTTGGGAGGGGCCAACGTCCTGACTTTC.

J is TRBJ2-1 and V is TRBV21-1; the D call TRBD2 from the table was never checked on the DNA. TRBV21-1 is tagged as a pseudogene. The CDR3 is 13 amino acids. The CDR3 nucleotides are TGTGCCAGAGGGAGTAAGTCCTACAATGAGCAGTTCTTC. It encodes CARGSKSYNEQFF.

This chain connects TRBV9 to TRBJ1-6; D possibly corresponds to TRBD1 (5 bases). The CDR3 covers 16 residues. CDR1 and CDR2 (germline): SGDLS, YYNGEE. The V end was cut by 3 bases, the J end by 6 bases, with 16 bases between. CDR3 DNA sequence: TGTGCCAGCAGCGCCCAGGGATCAACGGGTAATTCACCCCTCCACTTT. Protein product: CASSAQGSTGNSPLHF. The full variable domain, completed using reference TRBV9 and TRBJ1-6, is DSGVTQTPKHLITATGQRVTLRCSPRSGDLSVYWYQQSLDQGLQFLIQYYNGEERAKGNILERFSAQQFPDLHSELNLSSLELGDSALYFCASSAQGSTGNSPLHFGNGTRLTVT.

This chain joins TRBV13 and TRBJ1-1; D is undetermined. The CDR3 has 14 residues. Germline CDR1 reads PRHDT; CDR2 reads FYEKMQ (reference sequence). Trimming took off 5 bases at V and 0 bases at J, with 10 bases between the two ends. CDR3 bases: TGTGCCAGCAGCACTCTGACACTGAACACTGAAGCTTTCTTT. The encoded protein is CASSTLTLNTEAFF. Full variable domain (missing parts from reference TRBV13 and TRBJ1-1): AAGVIQSPRHLIKEKRETATLKCYPIPRHDTVYWYQQGPGQDPQFLISFYEKMQSDKGSIPDRFSAQQFSDYHSELNMSSLELGDSALYFCASSTLTLNTEAFFGQGTRLTVV.

In its sample, this clone was seen once. The rearrangement uses TRBV19 and TRBJ1-2; no clear D. V was clipped by 5 bases and J by 4 bases, with 17 bases between them. Germline-derived CDR1 and CDR2 are LNHDA and SQIVND (reference sequence). The CDR3 runs 15 residues. CDR3 amino acids: CASSPPGALGYGYTF. The CDR3 DNA reads TGTGCCAGTAGTCCACCGGGAGCTCTGGGCTATGGCTACACCTTC.

The gene calls are TRBV11-2 and TRBJ1-1; D might be TRBD1 (5 bases). CDR3 size: 16 residues. Germline values: CDR1 SGHAT, CDR2 FQNNGV. V gave up 1 base and J gave up 0 bases, with 12 bases separating them. The DNA of the CDR3 is TGTGCCAGCAGCTTAGTCCCCACAGGAGTGAACACTGAAGCTTTCTTT. Residues: CASSLVPTGVNTEAFF.

This clone appeared a single time. The chain couples TRBV9 to TRBJ2-3; D may be TRBD2 (6 bases). Germline loops: CDR1 SGDLS, CDR2 YYNGEE. The CDR3 length is 16 residues. V was shortened by 4 bases and J by 0 bases, with 15 bases between the two germline ends. As DNA, the CDR3 is TGTGCCAGCAGCCTAACTAGCAGACGTAGCACAGATACGCAGTATTTT. Translation gives CASSLTSRRSTDTQYF.

V is TRBV29-1 and J is TRBJ1-2, with D uncertain. The CDR3 is 15 residues long. Per germline, CDR1 SQVTM and CDR2 ANQGSEA. The germline V and J ends were trimmed by 3 bases and 0 bases, with 14 bases remaining between them. CDR3 sequence reads: CSVDKAQEPNYGYTF. The CDR3 DNA reads as TGCAGCGTTGACAAGGCGCAGGAACCTAACTATGGCTACACCTTC.

The genes are TRBV5-1 and TRBJ1-1; 8 bases agree with TRBD1. V shed 5 bases, J shed 2 bases, and the junction held 2 bases outside the gene matches. CDR3 size: 13 residues. Germline-derived CDR1 and CDR2 are SGHRS and YFSETQ. The CDR3 is CASRQGANTEAFF. CDR3 sequence (DNA): TGCGCCAGCAGGCAGGGGGCAAACACTGAAGCTTTCTTT.

The chain carries TRBV24-1 and TRBJ1-5; D not certain. This CDR3 is built from 12 residues. V gave up 4 bases and J gave up 4 bases, with 4 bases separating them. Looked up from germline, CDR1 is KGHDR and CDR2 is SFDVKD. CDR3 sequence reads: CATSDKNQPQHF. The CDR3 coding sequence is TGTGCCACCAGTGACAAAAATCAGCCCCAGCATTTT.

The J gene is TRBJ2-7, the V gene TRBV3-1 (or the pseudogene TRBV3-2), with D tentatively TRBD2 (6 bases). The CDR3 sequence is 16 residues long. The V gene's germline CDR1 is LGHDT and CDR2 YNNKEL (reference sequence). The ends were cut back, 2 bases at V and 7 bases at J, with 21 bases in the middle. The DNA of the CDR3 is TGTGCCAGCAGCCAACGACCGGGACTCCCCTCGGGGGAGCAGTACTTC. Translated: CASSQRPGLPSGEQYF.

The chain combines TRBV19 with TRBJ2-7; 7 bases are shared with TRBD1. V lost 5 bases and J lost 1; bases outside the gene matches: 8. The CDR3 contains 15 residues. The germline V gene has CDR1 LNHDA and CDR2 SQIVND (reference sequence). In DNA, the CDR3 is TGTGCCAGTAGTGTAACCGGGACAGTGTCCTACGAGCAGTACTTC. Its protein product is CASSVTGTVSYEQYF.

This clone was detected a few times. The chain recombines TRBV5-6 with TRBJ2-3, with 7 bases aligning to TRBD1. CDR1 and CDR2 (germline): SGHDT, YYEEEE. V lost 0 bases and J lost 2; bases outside the gene matches: 9. This CDR3 spans 17 amino acids. DNA for the CDR3: TGTGCCAGCAGCTTGGAACAGGGGTTGATGGACACAGATACGCAGTATTTT. Amino acid sequence: CASSLEQGLMDTDTQYF.

The rearrangement uses TRBV13 and TRBJ2-3; D is ambiguous. This CDR3 has 14 amino acids. V lost 7 bases and J lost 3, with 14 bases in between. Germline V gene lookup returns CDR1 PRHDT and CDR2 FYEKMQ (reference sequence). The CDR3 nucleotides are TGTGCCAGCACCCAGCGCCCAAAAACAGATACGCAGTATTTT. It yields the protein CASTQRPKTDTQYF. Variable domain in full (rest from reference TRBV13 and TRBJ2-3): AAGVIQSPRHLIKEKRETATLKCYPIPRHDTVYWYQQGPGQDPQFLISFYEKMQSDKGSIPDRFSAQQFSDYHSELNMSSLELGDSALYFCASTQRPKTDTQYFGPGTRLTVL.

The V and J genes are TRBV2 and TRBJ1-1; TRBD1 is a possible D gene (5 bases). Germline V gene data show CDR1 as SNHLY and CDR2 as FYNNEI. The CDR3 totals 13 residues. The V gene lost 5 bases and the J gene lost 1 base, with 8 bases spanning the gap. The chain's CDR3 is CASSRTSNTEAFF. CDR3 nucleotide sequence: TGTGCCAGCAGTAGGACATCGAACACTGAAGCTTTCTTT.

This sequence joins TRBV5-1 and TRBJ1-2, with D possibly TRBD1 on 6 matching bases. Germline CDR1 and CDR2: SGHRS and YFSETQ. Trimming pared 3 bases from V and 8 bases from J, leaving 17 bases between. The CDR3 runs 14 residues. For the CDR3, the DNA is TGCGCCAGCAGCTCTGACAGGACCCGCGGCGGCTACACCTTC. Protein: CASSSDRTRGGYTF. Complete variable domain (other parts from reference TRBV5-1 and TRBJ1-2): KAGVTQTPRYLIKTRGQQVTLSCSPISGHRSVSWYQQTPGQGLQFLFEYFSETQRNKGNFPGRFSGRQFSNSRSEMNVSTLELGDSALYLCASSSDRTRGGYTFGSGTRLTVV.

The genes are TRBV2 and TRBJ2-7; perhaps TRBD1 as D (6 bases). Per germline, CDR1 SNHLY and CDR2 FYNNEI. Trimming left V 4 bases short and J 2 bases short, with 9 bases between. CDR3 length equals 13 residues. In nucleotides, the CDR3 is TGTGCCAGCAGTGTGACAGGACCCTACGAGCAGTACTTC. Translation gives CASSVTGPYEQYF.